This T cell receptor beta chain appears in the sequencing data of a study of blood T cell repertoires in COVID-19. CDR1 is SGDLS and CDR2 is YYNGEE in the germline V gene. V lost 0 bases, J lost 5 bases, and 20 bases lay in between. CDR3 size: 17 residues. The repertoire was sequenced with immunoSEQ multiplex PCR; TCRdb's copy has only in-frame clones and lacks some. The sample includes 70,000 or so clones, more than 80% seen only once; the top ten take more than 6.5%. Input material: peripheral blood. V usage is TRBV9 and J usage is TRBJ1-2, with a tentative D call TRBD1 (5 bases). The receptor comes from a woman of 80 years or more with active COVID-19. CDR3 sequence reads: CASSVATVAGNWYGYTF. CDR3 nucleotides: TGTGCCAGCAGCGTAGCTACGGTGGCAGGGAATTGGTATGGCTACACCTTC.